This TCR beta chain was profiled in a study of Ad26.COV2.S vaccination and SARS-CoV-2 variants. Only in-frame clones appear in the TCRdb table, and some are missing; sequencing was by immunoSEQ multiplex PCR. Of fewer than 400,000 clones in the sample, 70% to 90% are singletons; the top ten hold approximately 3.7%. The table lists this clone with a few counts. Sample treatment: roughly 18 received Ad26.COV2.S at low or high dose, single or two shots; 5 received placebo; per-sample allocation not given. All samples were drawn on day 63, counting from the first vaccine or placebo injection. The length of the CDR3 is 14 residues. The V segment lost 2 bases and the J segment 7 bases; nucleotides outside the gene matches: 5. Looked up from germline, CDR1 is MGHRA and CDR2 is YSYEKL.

Sequencing was performed on peripheral blood, taken in a trial of Ad26.COV2.S vaccine versus placebo. This clonotype was sampled from a person aged 18-60 years who received the Ad26.COV2.S COVID-19 vaccine or a placebo. The J gene is TRBJ1-5, the V gene TRBV4-1; 7 positions match TRBD1. The CDR3 region has the DNA TGCGCCAGCAGCCAACCAGGGACAGCCCAGCCCCAGCATTTT. This codes for CASSQPGTAQPQHF.